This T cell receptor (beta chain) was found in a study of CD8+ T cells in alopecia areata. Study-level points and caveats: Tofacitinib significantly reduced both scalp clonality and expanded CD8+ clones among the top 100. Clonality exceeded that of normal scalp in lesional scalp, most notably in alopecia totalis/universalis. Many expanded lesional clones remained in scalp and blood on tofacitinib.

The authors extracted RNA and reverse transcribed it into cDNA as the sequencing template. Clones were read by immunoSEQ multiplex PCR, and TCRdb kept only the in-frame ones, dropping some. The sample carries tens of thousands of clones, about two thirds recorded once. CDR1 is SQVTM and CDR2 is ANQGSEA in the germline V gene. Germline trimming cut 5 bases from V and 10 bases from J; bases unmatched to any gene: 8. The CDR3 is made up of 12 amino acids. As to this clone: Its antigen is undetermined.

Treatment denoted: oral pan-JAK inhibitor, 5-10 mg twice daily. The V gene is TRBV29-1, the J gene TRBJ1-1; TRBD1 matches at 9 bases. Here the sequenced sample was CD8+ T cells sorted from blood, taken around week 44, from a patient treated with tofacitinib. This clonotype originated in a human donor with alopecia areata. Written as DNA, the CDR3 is TGCAGCGTTCACTATCCGGGACAGGGAGCTTTCTTT. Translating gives CSVHYPGQGAFF.